The 5 T cell receptor beta chains in this list originate from one sample, sequenced in a study of blood T cell repertoires in COVID-19. Method: immunoSEQ multiplex PCR; TCRdb's copy keeps in-frame clones and lacks some. The data show approximately 160,000 clones, with about 88% seen just once and less than 20% held by the top ten. The source material was peripheral blood. The origin of the receptors is a woman older than 75 with acute or convalescent COVID-19.

The chain couples TRBV4-1 to TRBJ2-3; TRBD1 might be the D (6 bases). Trimming removed 0 bases at V and 1 base at J, with 11 bases between. The length of the CDR3 is 16 residues. In germline, CDR1 is MGHRA, CDR2 YSYEKL. The CDR3: CASSQEAHRGTDTQYF. The CDR3 region has the DNA TGCGCCAGCAGCCAAGAAGCACACAGGGGCACAGATACGCAGTATTTT.

The rearrangement uses TRBV19 and TRBJ1-2; TRBD1 matches 10 bases. Per the germline V gene, CDR1 is LNHDA and CDR2 is SQIVND (reference sequence). V was pared by 4 bases and J by 4 bases, with 6 bases of the junction left unmatched. The CDR3 is made up of 15 amino acids. The CDR3, as DNA: TGTGCCAGTAGTAGGACAGGGGGAAGAGGCTATGGCTACACCTTC. Translated, it gives CASSRTGGRGYGYTF.

This clone was counted between two and nine times. This chain joins TRBV19 and TRBJ2-1; 14 bases are a match to TRBD2. Germline CDR1 LNHDA, CDR2 SQIVND (reference sequence). The CDR3 is 16 amino acids. Trimming at V came to 4 bases and at J to 8 bases, leaving 7 bases not matched to a gene. DNA for the CDR3: TGTGCCAGTAGTAGGGGACTAGCGGGAGAGGTCGATGAGCAGTTCTTC. Protein: CASSRGLAGEVDEQFF.

The chain uses TRBV5-1 and TRBJ2-5; D is possibly TRBD2 (5 bases). CDR3 size: 15 residues. CDR1 is SGHRS, CDR2 YFSETQ, per germline. The V end was cut by 0 bases, the J end by 1 base, with 10 bases between. This chain's CDR3 is CASSLGRGSQETQYF. CDR3 bases: TGCGCCAGCAGCTTGGGTCGGGGTTCCCAAGAGACCCAGTACTTC. The variable domain in full, with the rest retrieved from reference TRBV5-1 and TRBJ2-5, is KAGVTQTPRYLIKTRGQQVTLSCSPISGHRSVSWYQQTPGQGLQFLFEYFSETQRNKGNFPGRFSGRQFSNSRSEMNVSTLELGDSALYLCASSLGRGSQETQYFGPGTRLLVL.

This sequence joins TRBV19 and TRBJ2-1, with 10 bases identical to TRBD2. This CDR3 is built from 14 residues. Germline V lookup: CDR1 LNHDA, CDR2 SQIVND (reference sequence). V lost 7 bases to trimming and J lost 5 bases; unmatched junction nucleotides: 5. This CDR3 is CASNESGGDNEQFF. The CDR3 DNA reads TGTGCCAGTAATGAGAGCGGGGGGGACAATGAGCAGTTCTTC. The full variable domain, in which reference TRBV19 and TRBJ2-1 provide the parts outside the CDR3, is DGGITQSPKYLFRKEGQNVTLSCEQNLNHDAMYWYRQDPGQGLRLIYYSQIVNDFQKGDIAEGYSVSREKKESFPLTVTSAQKNPTAFYLCASNESGGDNEQFFGPGTRLTVL.